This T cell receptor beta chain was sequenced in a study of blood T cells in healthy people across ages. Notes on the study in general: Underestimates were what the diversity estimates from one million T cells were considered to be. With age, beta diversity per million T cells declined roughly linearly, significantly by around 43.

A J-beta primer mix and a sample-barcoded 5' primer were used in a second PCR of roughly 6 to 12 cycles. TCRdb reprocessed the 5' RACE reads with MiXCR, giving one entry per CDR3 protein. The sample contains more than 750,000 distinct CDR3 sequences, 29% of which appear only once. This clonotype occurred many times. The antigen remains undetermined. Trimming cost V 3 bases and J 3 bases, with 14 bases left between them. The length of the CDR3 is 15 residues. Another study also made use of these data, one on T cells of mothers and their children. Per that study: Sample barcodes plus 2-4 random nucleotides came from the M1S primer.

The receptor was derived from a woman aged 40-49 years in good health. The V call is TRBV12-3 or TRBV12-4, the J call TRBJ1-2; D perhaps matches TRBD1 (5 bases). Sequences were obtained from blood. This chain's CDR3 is CASSLTAREDYGYTF. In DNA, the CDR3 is TGTGCCAGCAGTTTGACGGCCAGGGAAGACTATGGCTACACCTTC.